The next 15 T cell receptor beta chains were all read from a single sample in a study of T cells after posttransplantation cyclophosphamide. Repertoires were generated with immunoSEQ multiplex PCR, while TCRdb's copy carries only in-frame clones and drops some. This sample has tens of thousands of clones, with about 83% found just once. The sequenced material came from PBMCs. These receptor sequences come from a woman aged 60 to 75 with a blood cancer, CMV-positive, and with a related stem cell donor.

The rearrangement joins TRBV19 to TRBJ1-2; 7 positions match TRBD1. CDR1 and CDR2 (germline): LNHDA, SQIVND (reference sequence). The CDR3 is 16 amino acids. V lost 2 bases and J lost 8; bases outside the gene matches: 14. DNA of the CDR3: TGTGCCAGTAGTATAATAACCGGTGACAGGGTGCGGGGCTACACCTTC. Translated, it gives CASSIITGDRVRGYTF. The full variable domain, rest sourced from reference TRBV19 and TRBJ1-2, is DGGITQSPKYLFRKEGQNVTLSCEQNLNHDAMYWYRQDPGQGLRLIYYSQIVNDFQKGDIAEGYSVSREKKESFPLTVTSAQKNPTAFYLCASSIITGDRVRGYTFGSGTRLTVV.

The J gene is TRBJ2-2, the V gene TRBV11-2; TRBD2 might be the D (6 bases). The CDR3 contains 16 residues. Germline V gene data show CDR1 as SGHAT and CDR2 as FQNNGV. Deletions cut 3 bases from V and 2 bases from J, with 13 bases between. The CDR3, as DNA: TGTGCCAGCAGCTTTGCTAGCGCGCTAAACACCGGGGAGCTGTTTTTT. Translation: CASSFASALNTGELFF.

The J gene is TRBJ2-2, the V gene TRBV5-1, with D possibly TRBD2 on 5 matching bases. V lost 3 bases and J lost 5, with 8 bases in between. Germline CDR1 is SGHRS and CDR2 is YFSETQ. This CDR3 region has 13 residues. Written as DNA, the CDR3 is TGCGCCAGCAGCTCCGAGGGTACCGGGGAGCTGTTTTTT. It encodes CASSSEGTGELFF.

The CDR3 reads CASSKRGTAPEAFF. CDR3 DNA sequence: TGTGCCAGCAGTAAAAGGGGGACAGCCCCTGAAGCTTTCTTT. The J gene is TRBJ1-1, the V gene TRBV6-5; 7 bases align to TRBD1. CDR3 length equals 14 residues. Germline CDR1 MNHEY, CDR2 SVGAGI. J gave up 6 bases and V 5 bases, and 9 bases lay outside the gene matches.

The chain employs TRBV10-3 and TRBJ2-2; the D gene is possibly TRBD1 (5 bases). The CDR3 length is 15 residues. V gave up 3 bases and J gave up 4 bases, with 12 bases separating them. CDR1 is ENHRY, CDR2 SYGVKD, per germline. CDR3 DNA: TGTGCCATCAGTGACGCCGGTAGGGGCACCGGGGAGCTGTTTTTT. Translating gives CAISDAGRGTGELFF.

There are a few counts of this clone. This chain uses TRBV2 with TRBJ2-7, with 10 bases lining up with TRBD1. Germline CDR1 is SNHLY and CDR2 is FYNNEI. The CDR3 consists of 12 residues. V lost 10 bases, J lost 3 bases, and 3 bases stayed unmatched. The CDR3 sequence is CATWDRGYEQYF. The CDR3 DNA reads TGTGCCACCTGGGACAGGGGCTACGAGCAGTACTTC.

This chain connects TRBV29-1 to TRBJ2-1; D is possibly TRBD2 (6 bases). Between the trimmed V and J ends, which lost 3 bases and 6 bases, there was a span of 15 bases. Germline V gives CDR1 SQVTM, CDR2 ANQGSEA. There are 14 residues in the CDR3. This CDR3 is CSVDVTGGSNEQFF. The CDR3 DNA follows: TGCAGCGTTGATGTCACTGGGGGGTCCAATGAGCAGTTCTTC.

J is TRBJ2-2 and V is TRBV9; no firm D call. Between the trimmed V and J ends, which lost 4 bases and 5 bases, there was a span of 6 bases. The CDR3 sequence is 12 residues long. CDR1 is SGDLS and CDR2 is YYNGEE in the germline V gene. The CDR3, as DNA: TGTGCCAGCAGCTACAATACCGGGGAGCTGTTTTTT. This codes for CASSYNTGELFF.

This chain links TRBV30 with TRBJ2-2, with TRBD2 identical over 9 bases. The germline V gene encodes CDR1 GTSNPN and CDR2 SVGIG (reference sequence). The V gene end was trimmed by 0 bases and the J gene end by 4 bases; junction bases not matched to a gene: 9. This CDR3 spans 17 amino acids. The CDR3 region has the DNA TGTGCCTGGAGTGTGGGTAGCGGGAGATCGGGCACCGGGGAGCTGTTTTTT. Translation: CAWSVGSGRSGTGELFF.

This sequence joins TRBV11-2 and TRBJ2-4; TRBD2 matches at 7 bases. The CDR3 length is 15 residues. Germline V lookup: CDR1 SGHAT, CDR2 FQNNGV. V shed 1 base and J 0 bases; nucleotides not matched to a gene: 0. CDR3 nucleotides: TGTGCCAGCAGCTTAGCTAGCGGAGCCAAAAACATTCAGTACTTC. Residues: CASSLASGAKNIQYF.

V and J are TRBV9 and TRBJ1-6; tentative D call: TRBD1 (6 bases). V was cut by 0 bases and J by 6 bases, with 10 bases left in between. This CDR3 comprises 15 residues. The germline gives CDR1 SGDLS, CDR2 YYNGEE. Written as DNA, the CDR3 is TGTGCCAGCAGCGTAGCTGAAGGGGGTAATTCACCCCTCCACTTT. Encoded protein: CASSVAEGGNSPLHF.

V gene TRBV15 combines with J gene TRBJ2-1, with TRBD2 matching over 11 bases. CDR1 is LNHNV and CDR2 is YYDKDF in the germline V gene (reference sequence). With V trimmed by 1 base and J by 3 bases, 2 bases remained unmatched. The CDR3 sequence is 16 residues long. CDR3 coding DNA: TGTGCCACCAGCAGAGCCGGGACTAGCGGCTACAATGAGCAGTTCTTC. This translates into CATSRAGTSGYNEQFF.

The V call is TRBV11-2, the J call TRBJ2-7; D call uncertain. The V gene's germline CDR1 is SGHAT and CDR2 FQNNGV. The CDR3 sequence is 14 residues long. Trimming cost V 5 bases and J 5 bases, with 16 bases left between them. The CDR3 nucleotides are TGTGCCAGCAGCGTAATTAGGAGTTTAAACGAGCAGTACTTC. Protein product: CASSVIRSLNEQYF.

In this sample, this clone turned up a few times. The gene calls are TRBV19 and TRBJ2-1; D might be TRBD2 (6 bases). The CDR3 runs to 16 residues. CDR1 and CDR2 from the germline V gene are LNHDA and SQIVND (reference sequence). Trimming left V 6 bases short and J 0 bases short, with 15 bases between. The CDR3 DNA reads TGTGCCAGTAGCCTAGCGACCACCAGCTCCTACAATGAGCAGTTCTTC. Translating gives CASSLATTSSYNEQFF.

This clone was picked up a small number of times. The chain recombines TRBV6-5 with TRBJ1-3; a possible D gene is TRBD1 (5 bases). With 7 bases removed from V and 7 bases from J, the gap between germline ends came to 14 bases. The CDR3 totals 13 residues. Germline CDR1 is MNHEY and CDR2 is SVGAGI. In DNA form, the CDR3 reads TGTGCCAGCAATCCCTCAGGGACTAACACCATATATTTT. Translated: CASNPSGTNTIYF.